This T cell receptor (beta chain) emerged from a study of CD4 T cells in relation to SARS-CoV-2 and coronaviruses listed by TCRdb under 2021. About the full investigation: HLA restriction was mapped for shared crossreactive spike epitopes using patient-derived lymphoblastoid cell lines. At the level of individual TCR clonotypes, the study measured memory CD4+ T cell crossreactivity between SARS-CoV-2 spike protein and common cold coronavirus spike proteins. The Adaptive Biotechnologies TCR-sequencing kit was used for samples from a few pre-COVID donors and for the naive versus memory experiments, whereas the other data were Illumina-based. Expansion assays from other donors in the study were sequenced with a different, Illumina-based TCR-beta assay. Overall results and qualifications from the work: The study was constrained by small numbers of patients and of tested TCRs. Crossreactive clones showed significantly weaker SARS-CoV-2-driven expansion than monoreactive clones, consistent with antigenic imprinting. Because the crossreactivity analysis focused on spike protein, crossreactivity against other viral proteins was not assessed. About 65% of donors had memory CD4+ clonotypes that crossrecognized SARS-CoV-2 and at least one common cold coronavirus spike. Sequencing naive versus memory cells indicated that the assay picks up memory recall responses, not primary responses primed during culture. Because no donor provided both pre-pandemic and post-infection samples, tracing the source of pre-existing responses was limited.

Notes on this clone: What antigen it recognizes has not been identified. No much larger clone exists at a distance of one base, and base qualities are not known.

Uncultured naive and memory CD4+ T cell DNA received deep-resolution immunoSEQ TCR-beta sequencing. The authors' analysis ran thus. During preprocessing, nonproductive sequences were removed, as were CDR3s that did not start with C, did not end with F or W, or were shorter than 7 amino acids. Cultured and uncultured naive and memory CD4+ repertoires were searched for CDR3s previously identified as spike- and CEF-reactive. CDR3 homology was quantified as pairwise Levenshtein distance, calculated with the stringdist R package after three terminal residues were trimmed from each end. TCRdb stores this immuneACCESS table with in-frame sequences only. Part of the clones is absent; in the studies checked, under half of the shortfall reflects unresolved V genes, and no reason is known for the rest. D and trimming were read from the DNA, whereas the V and J calls and clone size are those reported in that table. The sample table contains around 69,000 clones; only one count was recorded for about 94% of them. In total, the top ten clones hold approximately 0.14% of the sample.

CD4+ T cells from unexposed donors were collected before the COVID-19 pandemic (2011-2018). Naive and memory CD4+ T cells were separated from cryopreserved PBMCs by first enriching for CD4 and then performing EasySep naive CD4+ T cell enrichment. Leukapheresis product for the unexposed donors was purchased commercially. PBMCs were isolated from leukapheresis product or whole blood by Ficoll-Paque PLUS gradient centrifugation. The PBMCs went either fresh into the expansion assay or into cryopreservation at -140 degrees C. The QIAamp Micro DNA Kit was used to extract genomic DNA from the CD4+ T cells. The germline V gene supplies CDR1 MDHEN and CDR2 SYDVKM. Cut back by 3 bases and 3 bases, the V and J ends lie 9 bases apart. From the cysteine up to the phenylalanine, the CDR3 has a length of 13 residues. Left in the record is the CDR3 DNA by itself, 39 bases read in frame from the first base.

The sequence is built from TRBV28 and TRBJ2-7, with the D segment identity uncertain. Sequenced material: naive CD4+ T cells from PBMCs. According to the study, the label for this sample's cell subset or site signals: naive CD4+ T cells isolated by negative enrichment. This TCR was sampled from a human donor in good health. The CDR3 protein sequence reads: CASSLPVIYEQYF. The DNA sequence is TGTGCCAGCAGTTTGCCGGTTATCTACGAGCAGTACTTC.